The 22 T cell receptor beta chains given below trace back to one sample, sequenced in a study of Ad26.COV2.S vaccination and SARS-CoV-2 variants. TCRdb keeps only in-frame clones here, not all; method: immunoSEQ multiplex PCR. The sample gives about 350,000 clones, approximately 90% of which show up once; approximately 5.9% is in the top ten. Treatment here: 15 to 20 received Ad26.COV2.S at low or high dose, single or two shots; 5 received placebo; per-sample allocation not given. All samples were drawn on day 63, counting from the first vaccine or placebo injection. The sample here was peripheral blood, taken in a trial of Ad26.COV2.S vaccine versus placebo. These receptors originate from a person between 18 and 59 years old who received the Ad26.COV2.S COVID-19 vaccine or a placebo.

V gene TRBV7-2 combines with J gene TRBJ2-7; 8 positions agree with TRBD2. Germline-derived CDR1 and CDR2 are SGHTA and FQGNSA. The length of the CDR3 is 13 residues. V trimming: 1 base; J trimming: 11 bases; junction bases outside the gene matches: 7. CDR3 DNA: TGTGCCAGCAGCTTAGGTTCCGGGACTAGTGAGTACTTC. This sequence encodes CASSLGSGTSEYF.

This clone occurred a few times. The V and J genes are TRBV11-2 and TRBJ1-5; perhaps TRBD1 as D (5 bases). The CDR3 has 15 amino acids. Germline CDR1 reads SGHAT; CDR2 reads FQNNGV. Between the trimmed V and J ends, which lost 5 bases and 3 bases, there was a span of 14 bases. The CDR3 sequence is CASSTYEGPNQPQHF. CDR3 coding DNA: TGTGCCAGCAGCACCTACGAGGGGCCCAATCAGCCCCAGCATTTT.

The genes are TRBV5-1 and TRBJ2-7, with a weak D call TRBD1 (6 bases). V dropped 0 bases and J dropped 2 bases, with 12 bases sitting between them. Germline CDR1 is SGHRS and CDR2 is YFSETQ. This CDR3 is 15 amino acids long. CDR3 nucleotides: TGCGCCAGCAGCTTGGCCGGGACAAGGACCTACGAGCAGTACTTC. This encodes CASSLAGTRTYEQYF.

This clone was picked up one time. The CDR3 DNA is TGTGCCAGCAGCCCGGGAGGACCCAGCTCCTACGAGCAGTACTTC. The encoded protein is CASSPGGPSSYEQYF. V gene TRBV5-4 combines with J gene TRBJ2-7; 7 bases align to TRBD2. The germline CDR1 and CDR2 sequences are SGHNT and YYREEE (reference sequence). The ends lost 4 bases at V and 0 bases at J; junction bases unmatched: 7. The CDR3 runs to 15 residues.

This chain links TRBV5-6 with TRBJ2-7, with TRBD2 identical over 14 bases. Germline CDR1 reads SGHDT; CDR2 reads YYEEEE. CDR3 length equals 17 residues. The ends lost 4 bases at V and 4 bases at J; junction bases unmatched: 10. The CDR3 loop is CASSRDIGTSGSYEQYF. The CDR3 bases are TGTGCCAGCAGCCGGGACATTGGGACTAGCGGGAGTTACGAGCAGTACTTC.

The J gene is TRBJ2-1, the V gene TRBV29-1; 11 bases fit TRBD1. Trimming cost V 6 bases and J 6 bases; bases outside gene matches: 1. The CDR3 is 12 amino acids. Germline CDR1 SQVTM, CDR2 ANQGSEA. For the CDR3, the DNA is TGCAGCGTGGACAGGGGGCCCAATGAGCAGTTCTTC. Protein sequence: CSVDRGPNEQFF.

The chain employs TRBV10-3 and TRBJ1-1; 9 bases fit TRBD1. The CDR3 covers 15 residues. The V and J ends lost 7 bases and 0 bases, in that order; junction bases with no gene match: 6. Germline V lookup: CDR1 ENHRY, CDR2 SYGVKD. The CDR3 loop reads CAINARQGVNTEAFF. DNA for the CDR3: TGTGCCATCAACGCCCGACAGGGGGTGAACACTGAAGCTTTCTTT.

CDR3 sequence (DNA): TGTGCCAGCACCTCACTTCCCCGAGAGACCCAGTACTTC. Protein sequence: CASTSLPRETQYF. This chain connects TRBV6-6 to TRBJ2-5; D unclear. Trimming removed 7 bases from V and 4 bases from J, with 13 bases in between. CDR1 is MNHNY and CDR2 is SVGAGI in the germline V gene (reference sequence). The CDR3 runs 13 residues.

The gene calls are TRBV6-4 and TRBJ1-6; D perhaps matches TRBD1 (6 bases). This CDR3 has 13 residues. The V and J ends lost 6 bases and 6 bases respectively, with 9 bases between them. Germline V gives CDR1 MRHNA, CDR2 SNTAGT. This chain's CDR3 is CASSLQGNSPLHF. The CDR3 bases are TGTGCCAGCAGCTTACAGGGTAATTCACCCCTCCACTTT.

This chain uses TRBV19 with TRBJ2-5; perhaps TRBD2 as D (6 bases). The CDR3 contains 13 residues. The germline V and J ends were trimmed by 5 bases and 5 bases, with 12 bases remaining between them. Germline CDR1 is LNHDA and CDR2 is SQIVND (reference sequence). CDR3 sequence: CASSVGGRETQYF. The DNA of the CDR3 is TGTGCCAGTAGTGTAGGAGGGAGGGAGACCCAGTACTTC.

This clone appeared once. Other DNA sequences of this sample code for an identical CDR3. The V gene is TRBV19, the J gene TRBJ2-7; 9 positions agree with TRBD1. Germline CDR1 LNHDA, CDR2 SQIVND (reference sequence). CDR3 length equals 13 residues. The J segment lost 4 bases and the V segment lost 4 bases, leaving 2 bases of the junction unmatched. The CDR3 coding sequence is TGTGCCAGTAGTACGGGACAGGGATACGAGCAGTACTTC. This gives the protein CASSTGQGYEQYF.

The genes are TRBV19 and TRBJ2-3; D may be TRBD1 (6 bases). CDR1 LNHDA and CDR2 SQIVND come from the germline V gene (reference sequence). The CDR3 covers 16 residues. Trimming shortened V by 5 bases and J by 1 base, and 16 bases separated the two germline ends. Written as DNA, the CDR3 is TGTGCCAGTAGTTCCGAAAAGAGGACAGGCACAGATACGCAGTATTTT. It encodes CASSSEKRTGTDTQYF.

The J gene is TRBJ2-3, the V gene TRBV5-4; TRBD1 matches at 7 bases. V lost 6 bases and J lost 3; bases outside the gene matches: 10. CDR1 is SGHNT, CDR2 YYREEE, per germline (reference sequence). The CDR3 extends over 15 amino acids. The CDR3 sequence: CASNPARGRTDTQYF. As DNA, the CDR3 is TGTGCCAGCAACCCGGCTAGGGGGCGAACAGATACGCAGTATTTT.

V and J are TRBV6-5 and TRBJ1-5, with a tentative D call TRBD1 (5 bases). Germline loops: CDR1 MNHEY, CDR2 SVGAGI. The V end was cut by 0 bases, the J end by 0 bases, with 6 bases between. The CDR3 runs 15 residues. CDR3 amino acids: CASSYSRVSNQPQHF. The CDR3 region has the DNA TGTGCCAGCAGTTACTCCAGGGTTAGCAATCAGCCCCAGCATTTT.

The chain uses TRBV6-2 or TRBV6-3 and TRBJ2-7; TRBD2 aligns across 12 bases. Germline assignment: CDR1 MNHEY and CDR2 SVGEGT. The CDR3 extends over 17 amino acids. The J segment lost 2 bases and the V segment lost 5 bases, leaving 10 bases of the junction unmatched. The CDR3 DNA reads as TGTGCCAGCAGTATTCGCCGGACTAGCGGGAAGCCCTACGAGCAGTACTTC. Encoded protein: CASSIRRTSGKPYEQYF.

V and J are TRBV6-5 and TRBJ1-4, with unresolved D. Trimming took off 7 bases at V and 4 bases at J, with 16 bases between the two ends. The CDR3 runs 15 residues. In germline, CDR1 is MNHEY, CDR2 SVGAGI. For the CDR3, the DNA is TGTGCCAGCACCACCCTAAGAAATATTAATGAAAAACTGTTTTTT. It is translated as CASTTLRNINEKLFF.

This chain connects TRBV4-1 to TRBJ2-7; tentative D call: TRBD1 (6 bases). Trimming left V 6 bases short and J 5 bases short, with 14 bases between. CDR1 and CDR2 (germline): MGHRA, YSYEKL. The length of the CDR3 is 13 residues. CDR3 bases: TGCGCCAGCAGTCTCGACAGGAGCGACGAGCAGTACTTC. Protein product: CASSLDRSDEQYF.

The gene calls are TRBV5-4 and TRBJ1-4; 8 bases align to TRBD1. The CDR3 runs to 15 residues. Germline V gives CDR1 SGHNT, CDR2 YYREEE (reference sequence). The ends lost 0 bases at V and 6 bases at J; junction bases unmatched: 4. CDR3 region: CASSLDQGAYEKLFF. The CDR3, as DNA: TGTGCCAGCAGCTTGGATCAGGGGGCATATGAAAAACTGTTTTTT.

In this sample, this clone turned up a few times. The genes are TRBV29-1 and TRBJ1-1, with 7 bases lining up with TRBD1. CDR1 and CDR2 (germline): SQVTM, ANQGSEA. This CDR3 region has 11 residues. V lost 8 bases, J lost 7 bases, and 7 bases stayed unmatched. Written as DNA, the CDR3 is TGCAGCACCCAGGGACAGATTGAAGCTTTCTTT. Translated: CSTQGQIEAFF.

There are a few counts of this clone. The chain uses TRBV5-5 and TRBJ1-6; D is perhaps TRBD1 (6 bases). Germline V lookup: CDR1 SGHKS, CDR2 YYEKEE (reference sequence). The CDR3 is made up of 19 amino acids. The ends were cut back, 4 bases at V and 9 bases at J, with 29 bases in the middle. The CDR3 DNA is TGTGCCAGCAGCAAAATTACGCGAGGGGGAGGTCGAGTTAGTTCACCCCTCCACTTT. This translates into CASSKITRGGGRVSSPLHF.

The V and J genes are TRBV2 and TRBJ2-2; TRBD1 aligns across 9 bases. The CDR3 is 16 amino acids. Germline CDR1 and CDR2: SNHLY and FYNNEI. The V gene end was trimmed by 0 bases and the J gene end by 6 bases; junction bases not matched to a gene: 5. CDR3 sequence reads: CASSEAGQGRAGELFF. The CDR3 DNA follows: TGTGCCAGCAGTGAAGCGGGACAGGGACGGGCCGGGGAGCTGTTTTTT.

The CDR3 nucleotides are TGTGCCAGCAGACAAGACCCTTATAGCAATCAGCCCCAGCATTTT. Its translation is CASRQDPYSNQPQHF. The genes are TRBV6-5 and TRBJ1-5, with D uncertain. CDR1 and CDR2 from the germline V gene are MNHEY and SVGAGI. The CDR3 is 15 residues long. Trimming took off 6 bases at V and 0 bases at J, with 12 bases between the two ends.